The following is a T cell receptor beta chain sequence with its context. The antigen remains unidentified. The sample belongs to a study of T cells expressing NK-cell markers. The overall study: Among the eight sequenced donors, seven tested HCMV-seropositive and one tested seronegative.

Study-wide findings and caveats: These clonotypes also led the CD3+CD56-NKG2C+ fraction in a handful of donors.

With the 5' RACE reads reprocessed, TCRdb shows one record per CDR3 protein and no DNA. The sample data list some 500,000 distinct CDR3 sequences. The CDR3 extends over 14 amino acids. In germline, CDR1 is LNHNV, CDR2 YYDKDF (reference sequence). Sequencing was carried out using blood T cells: a sorted CD56 or NKG2C T cell subset, CD4+ or CD8+ T cells, or bulk PBMC T cells (not recorded which). The receptor comes from a woman aged 45-60 years in good health. This chain connects TRBV15 to TRBJ1-5; there is no DNA to check the TCRdb D call of TRBD1. The CDR3 protein is CATSLLGGNQPQHF.